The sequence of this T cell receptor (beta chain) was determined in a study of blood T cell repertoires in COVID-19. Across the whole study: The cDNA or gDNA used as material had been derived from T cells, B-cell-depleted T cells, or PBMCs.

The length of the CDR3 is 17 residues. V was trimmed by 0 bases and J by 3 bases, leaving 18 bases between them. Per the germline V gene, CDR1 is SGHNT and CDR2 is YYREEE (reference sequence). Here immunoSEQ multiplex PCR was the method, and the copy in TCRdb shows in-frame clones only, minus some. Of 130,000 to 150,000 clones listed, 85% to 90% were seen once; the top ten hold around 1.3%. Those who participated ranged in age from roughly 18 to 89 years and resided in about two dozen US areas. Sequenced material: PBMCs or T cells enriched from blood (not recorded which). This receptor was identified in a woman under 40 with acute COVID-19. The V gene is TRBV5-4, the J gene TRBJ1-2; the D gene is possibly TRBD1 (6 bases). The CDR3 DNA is TGTGCCAGCAGCTTGGGGGGCTTATGGGGGCCTGACTATGGCTACACCTTC. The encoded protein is CASSLGGLWGPDYGYTF.